The rows below give T cell receptor beta chains drawn from one sample of a study of Ad26.COV2.S vaccination and SARS-CoV-2 variants. The table came from immunoSEQ multiplex PCR; TCRdb's copy has only in-frame clones and leaves some out. In the table there are approximately 340,000 clones, around 83% of which are singletons. The sequences come from peripheral blood, collected in a trial of Ad26.COV2.S vaccine versus placebo. All receptors derive from a person between 18 and 65 years old who received the Ad26.COV2.S COVID-19 vaccine or a placebo. CDR3s include the opening cysteine and the closing phenylalanine or tryptophan. D genes are given only for firm matches. A row's size may be missing; if present it is once, few, many or a size class.

J | D | V | size | DNA | CDR3
TRBJ2-1 | TRBD2 | TRBV5-1 | . | TGCGCCAGCAGCTTGATCGGGACTAGCTCCAATGAGCAGTTCTTC | CASSLIGTSSNEQFF
TRBJ1-1 | TRBD1 | TRBV7-9 | . | TGTGCCAGCAGCCCCCACCGGGACAGGATGAACACTGAAGCTTTCTTT | CASSPHRDRMNTEAFF
TRBJ2-2 | TRBD2 | TRBV11-2 | . | TGTGCCAGCACCCGCGGGACTAGCGGGAGTGTCGGGGAGCTGTTTTTT | CASTRGTSGSVGELFF
TRBJ2-7 | . | TRBV7-9 | once | TGTGCCAGCAGCTTATCTGGGGCGGATGGGAACGAGCAGTACTTC | CASSLSGADGNEQYF
TRBJ2-7 | TRBD1 | TRBV2 | . | TGTGCCAGCAGCCCTCTTGGACAGGGACTGGACGAGCAGTACTTC | CASSPLGQGLDEQYF
TRBJ2-3 | . | TRBV2 | . | TGTGCCAGCAGTGGACTTTCGTTCACAGATACGCAGTATTTT | CASSGLSFTDTQYF
TRBJ2-2 | . | TRBV6-2/TRBV6-3 | . | TGTGCCAGCAGTTCCACCGGGGAGCTGTTTTTT | CASSSTGELFF
TRBJ1-2 | . | TRBV27 | . | TGTGCCAGCAGGACCTGGGACGGAGCTAACTATGGCTACACCTTC | CASRTWDGANYGYTF
TRBJ1-2 | TRBD1 | TRBV6-6 | . | TGTGCCAGCAGTTACTCGAGCCAGGGGGCTCAGGGCTACACCTTC | CASSYSSQGAQGYTF
TRBJ1-6 | . | TRBV5-1 | . | TGCGCCAGCAGCTTGGGGGGCTCCTATAATTCACCCCTCCACTTT | CASSLGGSYNSPLHF
TRBJ1-4 | . | TRBV5-5 | . | TGTGCCAGCAGCACCGGGACGTCTAATGAAAAACTGTTTTTT | CASSTGTSNEKLFF
TRBJ2-2 | . | TRBV9 | . | TGTGCCAGCAGAGGACAGTCGAACACCGGGGAGCTGTTTTTT | CASRGQSNTGELFF
TRBJ2-7 | TRBD2 | TRBV7-2 | once | TGTGCCAGCAGCTGGGGAGGGACTAGCGGGAGTGGGGAGCAGTACTTC | CASSWGGTSGSGEQYF
TRBJ1-5 | . | TRBV2 | once | TGTGCCAGCAGCACCCACCGGGATCAGCCCCAGCATTTT | CASSTHRDQPQHF
TRBJ1-3 | . | TRBV6-5 | . | TGTGCCAGCACCCAAGGAGGGTGGTCTGGAAACACCATATATTTT | CASTQGGWSGNTIYF
TRBJ2-2 | . | TRBV28 | once | TGTGCCAGCAGTTTAAATCCTTTCGTCGCCGGGGAGCTGTTTTTT | CASSLNPFVAGELFF
TRBJ2-1 | TRBD2 | TRBV7-6 | few | TGTGCCAGCAGCTTAGCGGGAGGGCCGGACAATGAGCAGTTCTTC | CASSLAGGPDNEQFF
TRBJ2-5 | . | TRBV6-5 | . | TGTGCCAGCAGTTACTCGATCGAGGCAGAGACCCAGTACTTC | CASSYSIEAETQYF
TRBJ1-1 | . | TRBV11-2 | . | TGTGCCAGCAGTCACACGGCCAATGAAGCTTTCTTT | CASSHTANEAFF
TRBJ1-2 | . | TRBV29-1 | . | TGCAGCGACGCGGAGAATTCAGCTAACTATGGCTACACCTTC | CSDAENSANYGYTF
TRBJ2-1 | TRBD2 | TRBV19 | . | TGTGCCAGTATTGGGGGACTAGCGGGAGGGGCGGACTACAATGAGCAGTTCTTC | CASIGGLAGGADYNEQFF
TRBJ2-7 | TRBD1 | TRBV7-9 | . | TGTGCCAGCAGCTTACCAGGGGGCTACGAGCAGTACTTC | CASSLPGGYEQYF
TRBJ2-3 | TRBD2 | TRBV6-2/TRBV6-3 | . | TGTGCCAGCAGTTACGAGTTAGCGGGAAACTTTCACTCCACAGATACGCAGTATTTT | CASSYELAGNFHSTDTQYF
TRBJ2-2 | . | TRBV10-3 | . | TGTGCCATCAGGCAAACGGGGACCGGGGAGCTGTTTTTT | CAIRQTGTGELFF
TRBJ1-4 | . | TRBV19 | . | TGTGCCAGTAGTATCCGGGGTGAAAAACTGTTTTTT | CASSIRGEKLFF
TRBJ2-3 | . | TRBV24-1 | . | TGTGCCACCAGTGGGGGAGTGGGATCTAGCACAGATACGCAGTATTTT | CATSGGVGSSTDTQYF
TRBJ2-1 | . | TRBV10-3 | . | TGTGCCATCAGTGAGTCAGGCGCCTGGACGCTGGGGCAGTTCTTC | CAISESGAWTLGQFF
TRBJ2-7 | . | TRBV23-1 | . | TGCGCCAGCACACCGTACCGGGGCCCCACCTACGAGCAGTACTTC | CASTPYRGPTYEQYF
TRBJ2-7 | . | TRBV14 | . | TGTGCCAGCAGCCACAGGACAGCCTACGAGCAGTACTTC | CASSHRTAYEQYF
TRBJ2-7 | . | TRBV25-1 | . | TGTGCCAGCAGTGATTTAGCGCGCGAGCAGTACTTC | CASSDLAREQYF
TRBJ2-3 | TRBD2 | TRBV4-1 | . | TGCGCCAGCAGCCAAGTGGGCGGGAGGGCCTTAGATACGCAGTATTTT | CASSQVGGRALDTQYF
TRBJ1-5 | TRBD1 | TRBV3-1/TRBV3-2 | . | TGTGCCCCAGGGGGAGCCAGCCAGCTCGGGGTCGTAGGAGCCCAGCATTTT | CAPGGASQLGVVGAQHF
TRBJ2-2 | . | TRBV24-1 | . | TGTGCCACCAGTGATTTGTCCGGGGAGATCGGCACCGGGGAGCTGTTTTTT | CATSDLSGEIGTGELFF
TRBJ2-7 | TRBD2 | TRBV2 | few | TGTGCCAGCAGTGTCGGACTAGGACGCGAGCAGTACTTC | CASSVGLGREQYF
TRBJ2-1 | . | TRBV20-1 | . | TGCAGTGCCACCAGGGTGGGTGAGCAGTTCTTC | CSATRVGEQFF
TRBJ2-5 | TRBD2 | TRBV6-1 | . | TGTGCCAGCAGTGAGACGGGGGGGTATCAAGAGACCCAGTACTTC | CASSETGGYQETQYF
TRBJ1-5 | . | TRBV2 | few | TGTGCCAGCATGAGAGGGAGCGGTCAGCCCCAGCATTTT | CASMRGSGQPQHF
TRBJ2-5 | TRBD1 | TRBV9 | . | TGTGCCAGCAGCTCTTTTAAGGGACAGGGAACGGAGACCCAGTACTTC | CASSSFKGQGTETQYF
TRBJ1-1 | . | TRBV9 | . | TGTGCCAGCAGCCCATGGGACGGCCGGGTTGAAGCTTTCTTT | CASSPWDGRVEAFF